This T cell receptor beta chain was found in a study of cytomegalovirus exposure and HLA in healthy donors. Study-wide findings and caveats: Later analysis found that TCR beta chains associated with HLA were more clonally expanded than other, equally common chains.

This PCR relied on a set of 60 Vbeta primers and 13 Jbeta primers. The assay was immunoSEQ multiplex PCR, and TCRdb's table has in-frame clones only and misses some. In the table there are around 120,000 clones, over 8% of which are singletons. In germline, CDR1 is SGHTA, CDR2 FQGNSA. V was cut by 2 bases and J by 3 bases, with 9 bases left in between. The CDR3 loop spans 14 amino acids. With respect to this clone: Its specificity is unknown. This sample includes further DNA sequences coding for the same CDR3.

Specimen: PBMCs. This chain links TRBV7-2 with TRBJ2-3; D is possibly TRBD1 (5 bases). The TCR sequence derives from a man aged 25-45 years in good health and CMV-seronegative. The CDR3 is CASSLTRDTDTQYF. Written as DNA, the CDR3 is TGTGCCAGCAGCTTAACCAGGGATACAGATACGCAGTATTTT.